Below, 2 T cell receptor beta chains from the same sample are listed, as sequenced in a study of T cell repertoires in cytomegalovirus infection. Via MiXCR, TCRdb re-called the reads, giving one row per CDR3 protein. The sample yields 650,000 to 900,000 distinct CDR3 sequences, about 31% seen once. For these TCRs, the target antigens are not known. The sample consisted of cultured CD8+ T cells from PBMCs, taken from culture after CMV antigen stimulation. The origin of the receptors is a human donor in good health (CMV status not recorded). Some clones in this sample may be carry-over from other donors' samples.

The J gene is TRBJ2-1, the V gene TRBV4-3; D is undetermined. Germline CDR1 is LGHNA and CDR2 is YSLEER. This CDR3 comprises 14 residues. V gave up 4 bases and J gave up 5 bases, with 12 bases separating them. This CDR3 reads CASSPTPGDNEQFF. As DNA, the CDR3 is TGCGCCAGCAGCCCGACCCCAGGTGACAATGAGCAGTTCTTC.

This clonotype appeared many times. The chain carries TRBV7-6 and TRBJ2-3; the match to TRBD2 covers 11 bases. The CDR3 runs 17 residues. CDR1 SGHVS and CDR2 FNYEAQ come from the germline V gene. V dropped 5 bases and J dropped 5; count of bases not matched to a gene: 12. CDR3 nucleotides: TGTGCCAGCAGCAAACCGCCGGGACTAGCGGCGGAAGATACGCAGTATTTT. It yields the protein CASSKPPGLAAEDTQYF.